This TCR beta chain was observed in a study of shared clonotypes between healthy human individuals. CDR1 SGDLS and CDR2 YYNGEE come from the germline V gene. The CDR3 runs to 13 residues. V lost 4 bases and J 4 bases, leaving 10 bases between the germline ends. Researchers ran the assay at a deep level. Ten immunoSEQ deep assay plates were used by the authors to sequence unsorted PBMC DNA. Sequencing was performed with immunoSEQ multiplex PCR; in TCRdb, only in-frame clones are kept and a portion is missing. The repertoire has about 490,000 clones, 70% to 80% of them found once; the top ten carry approximately 12%. Each of the donors was a healthy adult who was HIV-negative and had not had a recent acute infection or vaccination. Donors were Caucasian adults residing in Nashville, Tennessee, USA.

Sequencing used PBMCs. This sequence joins TRBV9 and TRBJ2-3, with unresolved D. This sequence originates from a woman in her thirties or forties in good health. Some clones in this sample may be carry-over from other donors' samples. CDR3 DNA sequence: TGTGCCAGCAGCCCCCAAGTTGCAGATACGCAGTATTTT. It specifies CASSPQVADTQYF.